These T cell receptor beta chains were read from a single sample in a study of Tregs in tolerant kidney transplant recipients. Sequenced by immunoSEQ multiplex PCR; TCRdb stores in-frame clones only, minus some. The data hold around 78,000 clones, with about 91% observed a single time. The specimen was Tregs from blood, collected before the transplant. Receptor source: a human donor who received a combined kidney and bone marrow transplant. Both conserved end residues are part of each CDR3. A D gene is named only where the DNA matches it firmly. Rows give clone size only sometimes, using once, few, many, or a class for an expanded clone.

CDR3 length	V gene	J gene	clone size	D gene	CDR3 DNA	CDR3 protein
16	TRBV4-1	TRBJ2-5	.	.	TGCGCCAGCAGCCAAGATCGGGGCCAGACATGGGAGACCCAGTACTTC	CASSQDRGQTWETQYF
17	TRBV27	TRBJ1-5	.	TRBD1	TGTGCCAGCAGTCCTCGATTGGGACAGGGGGCTTGGCAGCCCCAGCATTTT	CASSPRLGQGAWQPQHF
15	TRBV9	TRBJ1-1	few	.	TGTGCCAGCAGCCAAAGTCACAACATGAACACTGAAGCTTTCTTT	CASSQSHNMNTEAFF
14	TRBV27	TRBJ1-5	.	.	TGTGCCAGCAGAACGGGAGGGGATAATCAGCCCCAGCATTTT	CASRTGGDNQPQHF
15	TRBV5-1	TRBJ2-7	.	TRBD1	TGCGCCAGCAGCCCCAAGACAGGGGGGGCCTACGAGCAGTACTTC	CASSPKTGGAYEQYF
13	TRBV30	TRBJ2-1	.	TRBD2	TGTGCCATCGGGGTAGCGGGTTACAATGAGCAGTTCTTC	CAIGVAGYNEQFF
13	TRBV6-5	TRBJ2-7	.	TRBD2	TGTGCCAGCAGTTTTAGCGGGGGCTACGAGCAGTACTTC	CASSFSGGYEQYF
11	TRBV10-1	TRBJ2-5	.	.	TGCGCCAGCAGTGCTGGGGAGACCCAGTACTTC	CASSAGETQYF
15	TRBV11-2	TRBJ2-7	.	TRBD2	TGTGCCATCCCAAGGGGTAGCGGGCCCTCCTACGAGCAGTACTTC	CAIPRGSGPSYEQYF
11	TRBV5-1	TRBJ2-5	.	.	TGCGCCAGCAGCTTGCAAGAGACCCAGTACTTC	CASSLQETQYF
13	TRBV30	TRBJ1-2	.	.	TGTGCCTGGAGTGCTCAGGGGATATATGGCTACACCTTC	CAWSAQGIYGYTF
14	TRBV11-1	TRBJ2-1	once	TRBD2	TGTGCCAGCAGCTTCGGAGCGGGAGTTGGTGAGCAGTTCTTC	CASSFGAGVGEQFF
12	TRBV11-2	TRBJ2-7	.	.	TGTGCCAGCAGCGGACAGCGGGACGAGCAGTACTTC	CASSGQRDEQYF
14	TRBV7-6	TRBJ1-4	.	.	TGTGCCAGCAGTCCACGACGGTCTAATGAAAAACTGTTTTTT	CASSPRRSNEKLFF
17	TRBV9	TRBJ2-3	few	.	TGTGCCAGCAGCGTAGGAGGGGGGCTGACTAGCACAGATACGCAGTATTTT	CASSVGGGLTSTDTQYF
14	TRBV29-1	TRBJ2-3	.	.	TGCAGCGTTGAAGGGGAGCGGGGCACAGATACGCAGTATTTT	CSVEGERGTDTQYF
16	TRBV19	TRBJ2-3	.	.	TGTGCCAGTAGTATATCGAGGGGACTCCGCACAGATACGCAGTATTTT	CASSISRGLRTDTQYF
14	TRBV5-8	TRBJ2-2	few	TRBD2	TGTGCCAGCAGCACTAGCGGGAGCACCGGGGAGCTGTTTTTT	CASSTSGSTGELFF
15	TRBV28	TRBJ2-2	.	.	TGTGCCAGCAGGAAACAGGGTGTATACACCGGGGAGCTGTTTTTT	CASRKQGVYTGELFF
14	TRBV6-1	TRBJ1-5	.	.	TGTGCCAGCAGTCTAGGTGCCCTGGGTCAGCCCCAGCATTTT	CASSLGALGQPQHF
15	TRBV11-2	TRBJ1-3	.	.	TGTGCCAGCAGCTTCGCAGGGCAGTCCGGAAACACCATATATTTT	CASSFAGQSGNTIYF
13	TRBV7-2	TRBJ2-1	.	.	TGTGCCAGCAGCGCAAGACTCAGCGGAGGGCAGTTCTTC	CASSARLSGGQFF
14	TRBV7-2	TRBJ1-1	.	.	TGTGCCAGCAGCGGAAGACCCTTGAACACTGAAGCTTTCTTT	CASSGRPLNTEAFF
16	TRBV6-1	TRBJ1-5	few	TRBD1	TGTGCCAGCAGTGAAGGAGGGGGCCCAGGGGATCAGCCCCAGCATTTT	CASSEGGGPGDQPQHF